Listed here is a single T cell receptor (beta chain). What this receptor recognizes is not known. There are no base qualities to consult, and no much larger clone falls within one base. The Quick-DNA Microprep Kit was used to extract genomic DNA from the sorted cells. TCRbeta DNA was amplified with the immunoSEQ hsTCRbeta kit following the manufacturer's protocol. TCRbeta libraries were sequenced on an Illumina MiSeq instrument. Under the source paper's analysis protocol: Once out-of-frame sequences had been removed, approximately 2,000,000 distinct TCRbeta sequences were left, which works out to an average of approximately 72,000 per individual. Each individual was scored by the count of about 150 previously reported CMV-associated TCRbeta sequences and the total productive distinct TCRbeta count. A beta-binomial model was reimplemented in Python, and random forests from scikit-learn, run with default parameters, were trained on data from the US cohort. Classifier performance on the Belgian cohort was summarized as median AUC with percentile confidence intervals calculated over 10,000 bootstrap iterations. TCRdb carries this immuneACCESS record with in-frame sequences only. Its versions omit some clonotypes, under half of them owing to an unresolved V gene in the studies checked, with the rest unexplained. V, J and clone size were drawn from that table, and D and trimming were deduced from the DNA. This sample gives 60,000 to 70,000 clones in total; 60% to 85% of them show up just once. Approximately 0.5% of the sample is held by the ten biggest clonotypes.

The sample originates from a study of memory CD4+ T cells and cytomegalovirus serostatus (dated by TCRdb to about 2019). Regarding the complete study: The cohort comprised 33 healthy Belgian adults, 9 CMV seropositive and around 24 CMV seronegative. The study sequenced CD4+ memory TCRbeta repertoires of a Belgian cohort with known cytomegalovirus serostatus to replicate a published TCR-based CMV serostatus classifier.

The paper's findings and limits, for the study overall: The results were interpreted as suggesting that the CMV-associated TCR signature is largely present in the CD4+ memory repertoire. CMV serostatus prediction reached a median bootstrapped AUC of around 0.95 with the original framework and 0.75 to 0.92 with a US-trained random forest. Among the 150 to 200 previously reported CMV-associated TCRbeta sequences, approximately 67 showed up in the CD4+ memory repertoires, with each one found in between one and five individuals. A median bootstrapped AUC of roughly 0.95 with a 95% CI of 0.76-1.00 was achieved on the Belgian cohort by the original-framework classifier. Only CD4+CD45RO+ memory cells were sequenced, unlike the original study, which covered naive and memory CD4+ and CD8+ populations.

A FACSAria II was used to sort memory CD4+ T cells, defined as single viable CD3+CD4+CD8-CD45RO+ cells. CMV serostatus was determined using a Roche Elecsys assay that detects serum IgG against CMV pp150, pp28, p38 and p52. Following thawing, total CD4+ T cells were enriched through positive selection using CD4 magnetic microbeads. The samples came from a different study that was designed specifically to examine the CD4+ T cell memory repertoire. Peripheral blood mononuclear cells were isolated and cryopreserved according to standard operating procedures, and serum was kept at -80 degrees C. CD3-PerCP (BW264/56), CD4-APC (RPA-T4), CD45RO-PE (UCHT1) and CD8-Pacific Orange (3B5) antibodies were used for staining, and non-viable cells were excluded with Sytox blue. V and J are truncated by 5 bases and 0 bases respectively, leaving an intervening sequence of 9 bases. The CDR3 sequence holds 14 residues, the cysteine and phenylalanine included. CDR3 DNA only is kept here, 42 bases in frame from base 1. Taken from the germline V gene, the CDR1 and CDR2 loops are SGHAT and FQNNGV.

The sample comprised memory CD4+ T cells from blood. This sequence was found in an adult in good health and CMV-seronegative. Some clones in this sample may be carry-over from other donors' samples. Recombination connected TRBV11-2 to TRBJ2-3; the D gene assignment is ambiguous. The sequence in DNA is TGTGCCAGCAGCCCTAGGGTTAGCACAGATACGCAGTATTTT. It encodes CASSPRVSTDTQYF.